The T cell receptor (beta chain) described here comes from a study of cytomegalovirus exposure and HLA in healthy donors (dated by TCRdb to 2017 to 2019). Regarding the research as a whole: An earlier analysis of fewer than 750 of the donors reported 276 Gb of sequence data and 90 million to 120 million unique TCR beta sequences obtained from about 180 million T cells. In a later analysis, previously published TCR beta repertoires from 550 to 750 donors were re-analyzed and high-resolution HLA genotyping was added so that TCR occurrence patterns could be studied. Besides the first cohort of more than 650 subjects, a separate validation cohort made up of over 100 different subjects was used. The number of typed donors differed by locus: about 620-640 for A, B, C, DRB1 and DQB1; 500 to 550 for DQA1; fewer than 610 for DPA1; and some 470 for DPB1. Among about 400 genotyped donors of the cohort, an average of around 250,000 unique TCR beta nucleotide sequences was sequenced per donor, of which about 19% were non-productive. A later genetic analysis took genome-wide SNP genotypes for about 60% of the roughly 670 donors and used that subset as a discovery cohort. The study was designed to test whether signatures of past pathogen exposure could be identified by cataloging public T cell receptors. Both class I and class II loci were covered by HLA typing, at four-digit resolution. Several DR-DQ haplotypes were treated as single units for association and clustering because of strong linkage in the cohort. To predict cytomegalovirus infection status, the study brought together high-throughput TCR immunosequencing, statistical association of individual TCRs with disease status, and machine learning. Every discovery cohort repertoire had been produced on one sequencing platform. In an earlier analysis of over 550 of the donors, high-throughput TCR beta sequencing was used to judge whether each TCR beta V gene segment behaved as functional or pseudogenic. The later analysis used no new phenotypic data to find candidate immune exposures, relying instead on TCR beta sequences and their occurrence across donors. Donor age, sex, ethnicity and CMV serostatus were collected together with the repertoire data. Approximately 310 gigabases of sequencing data and 70 million to 95 million unique TCR sequences made up an early release that covered several hundred HLA-typed donors. Of the roughly 390 genotyped donors, less than 85% were placed in the genetic ancestry cluster associated with self-reported Caucasian donors. The study profiled the T cell repertoires of around 700 subjects by immunosequencing and related them to cytomegalovirus serostatus. Results the study describes overall, beyond this receptor: The earlier analysis of approximately 590 of the donors excluded roughly 17 rarely observed V segments, including chromosome 9 orphons, because counts were too low. In vitro tests confirmed that a few of the cytomegalovirus-associated TCR beta chains recognize cytomegalovirus antigens. Roughly uniform sequencing depth across donors was assumed in presence/absence analyses, although this assumption may not hold. The study listed 164 TCR beta chains as associated with cytomegalovirus. The 87-base-pair reads could not distinguish some IMGT-functional V segments, including TRBV6-2 and TRBV6-3, so those segments were excluded. In a later analysis, 16,951 TCR beta sequences were associated with specific HLA alleles at a false discovery rate of 0.05. A later analysis found that TCR association rates varied across HLA loci, with DRB1 alleles showing the most associated TCRs and HLA-C alleles the fewest. Because some donors lacked HLA typing at each locus, the association tests relied only on the typed subset. In an earlier analysis of a few hundred of the donors, most TCR beta V segments were observed in productive rearrangements about 90% or about 30% of the time, broadly matching IMGT annotations. Correlated functional status among segregating V segments might reflect linkage disequilibrium, but an unknown experimental factor could not be ruled out. A later analysis found that HLA-associated TCR beta chains were more clonally expanded and had lower generation probabilities than equally common non-associated chains. A later genetic analysis reported fewer N-insertions in productive TCRs among donors in an Asian-associated ancestry cluster than the roughly 640-donor mean. According to a later analysis, most CMV-associated TCR beta chains appeared to be HLA-restricted, and the HLA associations seemed to be driven largely by CMV exposure. In both the original and validation cohorts, the classifier was reported to diagnose cytomegalovirus status with high specificity and sensitivity. The only immune exposure information available for the cohort was CMV serostatus. A later genetic analysis associated a missense DCLRE1C variant with V-gene and J-gene trimming of TCR beta chains, and an independent cohort replicated the association. When HLA alleles, especially DR and DQ, strongly co-occurred, TCR associations were difficult to assign to individual alleles. The authors suggested that the approach could potentially be generalized to other disease states and immunological phenotypes. Most TCR sequences were seen in very few donors, while some public TCRs were found in many individuals. In this cohort, only TCR beta chains were sequenced, and detectable features were limited by the absence of alpha or paired-chain data. In a later analysis, several top co-occurrence clusters were reported to appear linked to parvovirus B19, influenza, CMV and Epstein-Barr virus. A further reported finding was that TCR beta sequences accurately predicted the HLA-A and HLA-B alleles for most subjects in the first cohort. A cluster of highly shared sequence variants was judged likely to be a technical artifact of the sequencing pipeline.

CDR1 MNHEY and CDR2 SMNVEV are derived from the germline V gene (reference sequence). V loses 7 bases at its end and J loses 2 bases; junction bases beyond the gene matches: 9. The cysteine opens and the phenylalanine closes a CDR3 of 16 amino acids. The entry retains the CDR3 DNA only, 48 bases that are in frame from base 1. Turning to this clone: The antigen it recognizes is unknown. Base quality data are lacking; no much larger clone is found one base away.

Library creation used the immunoSEQ multiplex PCR assay. For the multiplex PCR, a mixture combining 60 forward primers for TCR Vbeta segments and 13 reverse primers for TCR Jbeta segments was used. Amplification of the CDR3 region of rearranged TCR beta genes was performed with a multiplex PCR assay on genomic DNA. The Illumina HiSeq System was used to sequence the amplified TCR beta libraries as 87-base-pair reads. As for the authors' bioinformatics: Across the 500 to 700 repertoires, a later analysis counted tens of millions of unique TCR beta chains, roughly 11 million of which were shared by at least two donors. Raw reads were error-corrected and collapsed into unique sequences by a nearest-neighbor algorithm in which closely related sequences were merged to remove PCR and sequencing errors. Alignment of CDR3 sequences to IMGT reference sequences was used to assign V, D and J gene segments. For a sequence to be retained, at least a six-nucleotide match to both a V gene segment and a J gene segment was required. Rearrangements were classified as productive when the CDR3 lacked stop codons and remained in frame with V and J, and all other rearrangements were classified as non-productive. CDR3 was defined according to IMGT convention as the region running from the second conserved V-encoded cysteine to the conserved J-encoded phenylalanine. The earlier analysis of about 590 of the donors excluded sequences that lacked an unambiguous match to a single V gene segment. An earlier analysis of approximately 590 of the donors classified V segments as functional when productive rearrangements were above 56.7% and as segregating when the standard deviation between donors was above 5%. A statistical classification framework was built for diagnosing cytomegalovirus status from the catalog of TCR beta chain sequences. V and J gene assignment, in a later analysis, came from comparing TCR nucleotide sequences with IMGT/GENE-DB human TR gene sequences. In a later analysis, CDR3 sequences and most-parsimonious VDJ recombination scenarios were assigned using the TCRdist pipeline. In a later analysis, every TCR beta chain was defined by the combination of its CDR3 amino acid sequence and its V-gene family, and reads without a unique V-gene family were dropped. A later analysis removed roughly 590 highly shared, low-generation-probability nucleotide sequences to deal with suspected cross-contamination and a sequencing artifact. In a later analysis, a clonal expansion index was calculated for each public chain from normalized within-repertoire ranks of inferred template counts. In a later analysis, generation probabilities were computed using a VDJ recombination model fitted to out-of-frame rearrangements, and the results were checked against IGoR. In a later analysis, TCR-TCR, TCR-HLA and TCR-CMV co-occurrence was scored with hypergeometric tests, and a repertoire-size bias correction was applied to TCR pairs. A later analysis estimated false discovery rates by permuting HLA or CMV assignments 20 times. In a later analysis, co-occurring TCRs were grouped using DBSCAN, and TCRdist sequence similarity was added for clustering within HLA-allele-positive subsets. For co-occurrence clustering, repertoires with fewer than 30,000 or more than 120,000 public chains were excluded, along with roughly five repertoires with anomalous nucleotide sharing. TCRdb took over this immuneACCESS table, retaining in-frame rearrangements with V and J assigned. Such tables are incomplete; in checked studies, under half of the missing clones stem from an unresolved V gene, and the remainder is unexplained. From that table come the V and J calls and clone size; the DNA was used to work out D and trimming. The sample profile shows some 270,000 clones; over 90% of them were found once. Of the sample, approximately 1.5% is held by the ten largest clones.

The cohort was made up of about 670 healthy bone marrow donors. At the time of sampling, every cohort member was nominally healthy, though immune exposures that went unrecorded were likely present. The donor tested CMV seronegative, placing the donor among the approximately 400 seronegative members of the cohort. A peripheral blood sample was collected from each donor, and TCR beta sequencing was performed on peripheral blood mononuclear cells. Genomic DNA was extracted from the blood cell samples with the Qiagen DNeasy Blood Extraction Kit. The TCR originated in a girl aged 2 to 10 in good health and CMV-seronegative. Specimen: PBMCs. The chain is made from TRBV27 and TRBJ2-5; the central 11 bases match TRBD2. The bases read TGTGCCAGCAAGGAGCGAGGGACTAGCGGACAAGAGACCCAGTACTTC. Its coded protein is CASKERGTSGQETQYF.